Listed below are T cell receptor beta chains from one sample, sequenced in a study of preoperative IRX-2 immunotherapy in early breast cancer. Clones were sequenced by immunoSEQ multiplex PCR, and TCRdb holds only the in-frame ones, with some missing. The table has around 29,000 clones, 90% seen once; the top ten hold roughly 10%. Sample collection occurred from a patient treated with IRX-2 immunotherapy. These receptors all come from a human donor with breast cancer. Both conserved end residues are part of each CDR3. Fields, in order: V gene, clone size, D gene, J gene, CDR3 DNA, CDR3 protein. D genes are given only for firm matches. Clone size is not always given. Where it is, it says once, few, many or a class for expanded clones.

V: TRBV7-6
size: .
D: TRBD2
J: TRBJ2-3
DNA: TGTGCCAGCAGCTTAGTAGCCGCGGGACTAGCGGGAGGAGATACGCAGTATTTT
CDR3: CASSLVAAGLAGGDTQYF

V: TRBV5-1
size: .
D: TRBD2
J: TRBJ2-1
DNA: TGCGCCAGCAGCTTGGAACCCAACCTCGGACTAGCGGGAGGACGAAAGTTCTTC
CDR3: CASSLEPNLGLAGGRKFF

V: TRBV30
size: .
D: .
J: TRBJ1-4
DNA: TGTGCCGTACCCTACAGCACCGGACCTGAAAAACTGTTTTTT
CDR3: CAVPYSTGPEKLFF

V: TRBV4-2
size: .
D: TRBD2
J: TRBJ2-3
DNA: TGTGCCAGCAGCCAAGGAACTAGCGGGAGGGGCACAGATACGCAGTATTTT
CDR3: CASSQGTSGRGTDTQYF

V: TRBV2
size: .
D: .
J: TRBJ1-6
DNA: TGTGCCAGCATCATCGGGGCGGGGAGGCCCCTCCACTTT
CDR3: CASIIGAGRPLHF

V: TRBV9
size: .
D: TRBD2
J: TRBJ2-3
DNA: TGTGCCAGCAGCGTGGGACTATCTAGCACAGATACGCAGTATTTT
CDR3: CASSVGLSSTDTQYF

V: TRBV27
size: .
D: .
J: TRBJ1-1
DNA: TGTGCCAGCAGTCACCTAAGAGGAACAGTGAACACTGAAGCTTTCTTT
CDR3: CASSHLRGTVNTEAFF

V: TRBV5-1
size: .
D: .
J: TRBJ2-5
DNA: TGCGCCAGCAGCTTGAACTTTCAAGAGACCCAGTACTTC
CDR3: CASSLNFQETQYF

V: TRBV7-2
size: .
D: .
J: TRBJ2-3
DNA: TGTGCCAGCAGCACCTACTTGAGGCGCACAGATACGCAGTATTTT
CDR3: CASSTYLRRTDTQYF

V: TRBV6-6
size: few
D: TRBD2
J: TRBJ2-3
DNA: TGTGCCAGCAGTTTCCTGGCGGGAGCAATCACAGATACGCAGTATTTT
CDR3: CASSFLAGAITDTQYF

V: TRBV6-1
size: .
D: TRBD2
J: TRBJ2-3
DNA: TGTGCCAGCAGTGAAAGGACTAGCGGATCAGATACGCAGTATTTT
CDR3: CASSERTSGSDTQYF

V: TRBV6-6
size: .
D: .
J: TRBJ2-7
DNA: TGTGCCAGCAGCTGGACAGTCTACGAGCAGTACTTC
CDR3: CASSWTVYEQYF

V: TRBV7-9
size: few
D: .
J: TRBJ1-5
DNA: TGTGCCAGCAGCTTCGACCCGAATCAGCCCCAGCATTTT
CDR3: CASSFDPNQPQHF

V: TRBV7-2
size: .
D: TRBD1
J: TRBJ1-5
DNA: TGTGCCAGCAGCACGAGAGGGGGGGGACAGAATAGCAATCAGCCCCAGCATTTT
CDR3: CASSTRGGGQNSNQPQHF

V: TRBV27
size: .
D: .
J: TRBJ2-2
DNA: TGTGCCAGCACCCACGGGACCCTTTTGACCGGGGAGCTGTTTTTT
CDR3: CASTHGTLLTGELFF

V: TRBV11-3
size: .
D: .
J: TRBJ1-1
DNA: TGTGCCAGCAGCTTAGGAGGGGGGGGCGCCGGGTCTGAAGCTTTCTTT
CDR3: CASSLGGGGAGSEAFF

V: TRBV2
size: .
D: .
J: TRBJ1-1
DNA: TGTGCCAGCAGTCTAGATAAACGGACAGCCTATGAAGCTTTCTTT
CDR3: CASSLDKRTAYEAFF

V: TRBV28
size: .
D: TRBD1
J: TRBJ1-2
DNA: TGTGCCAGCAGTTTATTTGTAGAAGGACAGGGGGCGAGGTACTATGGCTACACCTTC
CDR3: CASSLFVEGQGARYYGYTF

V: TRBV6-5
size: .
D: TRBD1
J: TRBJ2-7
DNA: TGTGCCAGCAGCTTGACAGGGATAGGGATGGACGAGCAGTACTTC
CDR3: CASSLTGIGMDEQYF

V: TRBV11-2
size: few
D: .
J: TRBJ2-3
DNA: TGTGCCAGCAGCTTTAGAGCGAGCACAGATACGCAGTATTTT
CDR3: CASSFRASTDTQYF

V: TRBV7-2
size: .
D: TRBD1
J: TRBJ2-7
DNA: TGTGCCAGCAGCTGGAGGACAGGGGGTCACGAGCAGTACTTC
CDR3: CASSWRTGGHEQYF

V: TRBV7-9
size: .
D: .
J: TRBJ2-5
DNA: TGTGCCAGCAGCCCAGGGCCCCAAGAGACCCAGTACTTC
CDR3: CASSPGPQETQYF

V: TRBV4-3
size: .
D: TRBD1
J: TRBJ1-4
DNA: TGCGCCAGCAGCCAAGACAGGGGGCCTAATGAAAAACTGTTTTTT
CDR3: CASSQDRGPNEKLFF

V: TRBV2
size: .
D: TRBD1
J: TRBJ2-5
DNA: TGTGCCAGCAGGGAAGGACAGGGTTCGTGGGAGACCCAGTACTTC
CDR3: CASREGQGSWETQYF

V: TRBV29-1
size: .
D: TRBD2
J: TRBJ2-3
DNA: TGCAGCGCTGCCCATGGCGGGAGTGGCACAGATACGCAGTATTTT
CDR3: CSAAHGGSGTDTQYF

V: TRBV21-1
size: .
D: .
J: TRBJ2-2
DNA: TGTGCCAGCAGCAAAATGCGGGGGGAGCTGTTTTTT
CDR3: CASSKMRGELFF

V: TRBV6-1
size: few
D: .
J: TRBJ2-7
DNA: TGTGCCAGCAGTGAAGGTCAACGGGGACCCTACGAGCAGTACTTC
CDR3: CASSEGQRGPYEQYF

V: TRBV27
size: .
D: .
J: TRBJ2-3
DNA: TGTGCCAGCAGTTTAGGGGAGCGGGGCACAGATACGCAGTATTTT
CDR3: CASSLGERGTDTQYF

V: TRBV4-1
size: .
D: TRBD1
J: TRBJ2-1
DNA: TGCGCCAGCAGCCAAGATCTTGGGACAGGCTACAATGAGCAGTTCTTC
CDR3: CASSQDLGTGYNEQFF

V: TRBV5-1
size: .
D: TRBD2
J: TRBJ2-5
DNA: TGCGCCACTTCTACGGGGGGGCTTGCAGAGACCCAGTACTTC
CDR3: CATSTGGLAETQYF

V: TRBV30
size: once
D: .
J: TRBJ1-5
DNA: TGTGCCTGGAGTGTACAGGGTTTACAGCCCCAGCATTTT
CDR3: CAWSVQGLQPQHF

V: TRBV29-1
size: .
D: TRBD1
J: TRBJ1-2
DNA: TGCAGCGCTGGGACAGGGGGAGGCTATGGCTACACCTTC
CDR3: CSAGTGGGYGYTF

V: TRBV6-5
size: once
D: TRBD2
J: TRBJ2-7
DNA: TGTGCCAGCAGTTACTCGCTAGCGGGAGCCTACGAGCAGTACTTC
CDR3: CASSYSLAGAYEQYF

V: TRBV16
size: .
D: TRBD1
J: TRBJ1-2
DNA: TGTGCCAGCAGCCATTCCGGGACAGGGGGCTATGGCTACACCTTC
CDR3: CASSHSGTGGYGYTF

V: TRBV5-6
size: once
D: .
J: TRBJ1-6
DNA: TGTGCCAGCAGCTTGGCGGACAGAGATTATTCACCCCTCCACTTT
CDR3: CASSLADRDYSPLHF

V: TRBV4-1
size: .
D: .
J: TRBJ2-1
DNA: TGCGCCAGCAGCCAAGGACGGTCTCCGCGCAATGAGCAGTTCTTC
CDR3: CASSQGRSPRNEQFF

V: TRBV5-4
size: .
D: .
J: TRBJ2-7
DNA: TGTGCCAGCAGCCAAGATCCGGGAGTTGGCTACGAGCAGTACTTC
CDR3: CASSQDPGVGYEQYF

V: TRBV2
size: .
D: .
J: TRBJ2-7
DNA: TGTGCCAGCAGTGGTTGGGTCACCTACGAGCAGTACTTC
CDR3: CASSGWVTYEQYF

V: TRBV19
size: few
D: TRBD2
J: TRBJ2-5
DNA: TGTGCCAGTAGCGCCGATGTCAGCGGGGGTAATCGAGAGACCCAGTACTTC
CDR3: CASSADVSGGNRETQYF

V: TRBV18
size: .
D: .
J: TRBJ2-1
DNA: TGTGCCAGCTCACTCGGGGGAGAGAGGGAGCAGTTCTTC
CDR3: CASSLGGEREQFF

V: TRBV19
size: once
D: .
J: TRBJ2-7
DNA: TGTGCCAGTAGTATGAACCGGGACAACGCCTACGAGCAGTACTTC
CDR3: CASSMNRDNAYEQYF

V: TRBV5-1
size: .
D: TRBD1
J: TRBJ1-2
DNA: TGCGCCAGCAGCTTAAGGGACAGGCATGGCTACACCTTC
CDR3: CASSLRDRHGYTF

V: TRBV28
size: .
D: TRBD1
J: TRBJ2-7
DNA: TGTGCCAGCAGTTTACCCGGGACAGGGACCTACGAGCAGTACTTC
CDR3: CASSLPGTGTYEQYF

V: TRBV5-8
size: .
D: .
J: TRBJ2-2
DNA: TGTGCCAGCAGCTTGTATGGGGGCACCGGGGAGCTGTTTTTT
CDR3: CASSLYGGTGELFF

V: TRBV2
size: few
D: .
J: TRBJ1-5
DNA: TGTGCCAGCAGTGAACAACAGAGTCAGCCCCAGCATTTT
CDR3: CASSEQQSQPQHF